This is a list of T cell receptor beta chains from one sample in a study of CD8+CD57+ T cells in acquired aplastic anemia. TCRdb ran MiXCR on the reads and lists one entry per CDR3 protein. The data hold 200,000 or so distinct CDR3 sequences, with around three fifths observed a single time. Material for sequencing was sorted CD4+, CD8+, or CD8+CD57+ T cells (not recorded which) from PBMCs. The receptors shown here come from a human donor with severe aplastic anemia or a healthy control (not recorded which). Each CDR3 is given with its conserved first and last residue. The order of the fields is J gene, V gene, clone size, D gene, CDR3 protein, CDR3 DNA. The D gene is left open where the match is weak. Size is stated for part of the rows, as once, few or many counts, or as a class when the clone is expanded.

j_gene: TRBJ2-7
v_gene: TRBV7-6
abundance: many
d_gene: NA
CDR3aa: CASSLGGTFSSYEQYF
CDR3nt: TGTGCCAGCAGCTTAGGCGGGACATTCAGCTCCTACGAGCAGTACTTC

j_gene: TRBJ2-3
v_gene: TRBV7-9
abundance: NA
d_gene: NA
CDR3aa: CASSLVGPTTDTQYF
CDR3nt: TGTGCCAGCAGCTTGGTGGGCCCCACCACAGATACGCAGTATTTT

j_gene: TRBJ2-2
v_gene: TRBV6-9
abundance: NA
d_gene: TRBD1
CDR3aa: CAGSLTGGAGELFF
CDR3nt: TGTGCCGGATCGTTGACAGGGGGAGCCGGGGAGCTGTTTTTT

j_gene: TRBJ1-1
v_gene: TRBV5-1
abundance: NA
d_gene: NA
CDR3aa: CASSPSVTNTEAFF
CDR3nt: TGCGCCAGCAGCCCCTCGGTCACGAACACTGAAGCTTTCTTT

j_gene: TRBJ1-6
v_gene: TRBV12-3/TRBV12-4
abundance: NA
d_gene: TRBD1
CDR3aa: CASSSQGSRGSPLHF
CDR3nt: TGTGCCAGCAGTTCACAGGGGAGCAGGGGTTCACCCCTCCACTTT

j_gene: TRBJ2-1
v_gene: TRBV25-1
abundance: NA
d_gene: NA
CDR3aa: CASSVPGAYNEQFF
CDR3nt: TGTGCCAGCAGTGTGCCGGGGGCGTACAATGAGCAGTTCTTC

j_gene: TRBJ2-5
v_gene: TRBV7-8
abundance: NA
d_gene: NA
CDR3aa: CASSESGGGETQYF
CDR3nt: TGTGCCAGCAGTGAATCGGGGGGCGGAGAGACCCAGTACTTC

j_gene: TRBJ2-7
v_gene: TRBV14
abundance: many
d_gene: NA
CDR3aa: CASSQDSVVYEQYF
CDR3nt: TGTGCCAGCAGCCAAGATTCAGTGGTCTACGAGCAGTACTTC

j_gene: TRBJ2-7
v_gene: TRBV20-1
abundance: few
d_gene: TRBD2
CDR3aa: CSAREWLAGGYEQYF
CDR3nt: TGCAGTGCTAGAGAATGGCTAGCGGGAGGGTACGAGCAGTACTTC

j_gene: TRBJ2-7
v_gene: TRBV12-3/TRBV12-4
abundance: NA
d_gene: TRBD1
CDR3aa: CASSTGRQGQYF
CDR3nt: TGTGCCAGCAGTACAGGGAGACAGGGGCAGTACTTC

j_gene: TRBJ2-7
v_gene: TRBV20-1
abundance: many
d_gene: NA
CDR3aa: CSARSGTSYEQYF
CDR3nt: TGCAGTGCTAGATCAGGTACCTCCTACGAGCAGTACTTC

j_gene: TRBJ2-5
v_gene: TRBV2
abundance: NA
d_gene: NA
CDR3aa: CASTPDGAKETQYF
CDR3nt: TGTGCCAGCACTCCGGACGGGGCGAAAGAGACCCAGTACTTC

j_gene: TRBJ2-7
v_gene: TRBV24-1
abundance: few
d_gene: TRBD1
CDR3aa: CATSAGQERSYEQYF
CDR3nt: TGTGCCACCAGTGCCGGACAGGAGAGGTCCTACGAGCAGTACTTC

j_gene: TRBJ2-7
v_gene: TRBV4-3
abundance: NA
d_gene: NA
CDR3aa: CASSQGRAYEQYF
CDR3nt: TGCGCCAGCAGCCAAGGCAGAGCCTACGAGCAGTACTTC

j_gene: TRBJ1-2
v_gene: TRBV5-1
abundance: NA
d_gene: NA
CDR3aa: CASSGRERGYTF
CDR3nt: TGCGCCAGCAGCGGTCGGGAGCGTGGCTACACCTTC

j_gene: TRBJ1-1
v_gene: TRBV7-9
abundance: NA
d_gene: TRBD1
CDR3aa: CASSLVDRGTEAFF
CDR3nt: TGTGCCAGCAGCTTAGTGGACAGGGGCACTGAAGCTTTCTTT

j_gene: TRBJ1-5
v_gene: TRBV20-1
abundance: many
d_gene: NA
CDR3aa: CSAPTGPGIHPNQPQHF
CDR3nt: TGCAGTGCTCCCACCGGACCAGGGATTCATCCCAATCAGCCCCAGCATTTT

j_gene: TRBJ2-1
v_gene: TRBV2
abundance: NA
d_gene: NA
CDR3aa: CASSANTGDYNEQFF
CDR3nt: TGTGCCAGCAGTGCTAACACAGGAGACTACAATGAGCAGTTCTTC

j_gene: TRBJ2-5
v_gene: TRBV6-6
abundance: many
d_gene: TRBD2
CDR3aa: CASSYGLAGGNRQETQYF
CDR3nt: TGTGCCAGCAGTTACGGGCTAGCGGGGGGGAACCGGCAAGAGACCCAGTACTTC

j_gene: TRBJ1-2
v_gene: TRBV5-5
abundance: few
d_gene: NA
CDR3aa: CASSLAKDGYTF
CDR3nt: TGTGCCAGCAGCTTAGCAAAAGATGGCTACACCTTC

j_gene: TRBJ2-2
v_gene: TRBV7-2
abundance: NA
d_gene: NA
CDR3aa: CASSWGGNTGELFF
CDR3nt: TGTGCCAGCAGCTGGGGAGGGAACACCGGGGAGCTGTTTTTT

j_gene: TRBJ2-2
v_gene: TRBV24-1
abundance: NA
d_gene: NA
CDR3aa: CATSSPQGAGELFF
CDR3nt: TGTGCCACCAGCAGCCCCCAAGGCGCCGGGGAGCTGTTTTTT

j_gene: TRBJ1-2
v_gene: TRBV2
abundance: NA
d_gene: NA
CDR3aa: CASSGLGSRAGYTF
CDR3nt: TGTGCCAGCAGTGGCCTGGGGTCTCGAGCGGGCTACACCTTC

j_gene: TRBJ2-2
v_gene: TRBV2
abundance: NA
d_gene: TRBD1
CDR3aa: CASSDHRGQLFF
CDR3nt: TGTGCCAGCAGTGATCACAGGGGGCAGCTGTTTTTT

j_gene: TRBJ2-7
v_gene: TRBV7-6
abundance: many
d_gene: NA
CDR3aa: CASSPNGGYEQYF
CDR3nt: TGTGCCAGCAGCCCCAACGGGGGCTACGAGCAGTACTTC

j_gene: TRBJ2-7
v_gene: TRBV15
abundance: once
d_gene: NA
CDR3aa: CATSTTGFWGDELYF
CDR3nt: TGTGCCACCAGCACTACAGGGTTCTGGGGCGATGAGCTGTACTTC

j_gene: TRBJ1-6
v_gene: TRBV7-8
abundance: NA
d_gene: NA
CDR3aa: CASSKSSYNSPLHF
CDR3nt: TGTGCCAGCAGTAAGAGCTCCTATAATTCACCCCTCCACTTT

j_gene: TRBJ1-1
v_gene: TRBV7-3
abundance: NA
d_gene: TRBD1
CDR3aa: CASRWTPGQADTEAFF
CDR3nt: TGTGCCAGCAGGTGGACCCCGGGACAGGCCGACACTGAAGCTTTCTTT

j_gene: TRBJ1-1
v_gene: TRBV29-1
abundance: NA
d_gene: NA
CDR3aa: CSAAGSGGDTEAFF
CDR3nt: TGCAGCGCTGCGGGGTCGGGAGGTGACACTGAAGCTTTCTTT

j_gene: TRBJ1-6
v_gene: TRBV5-6
abundance: few
d_gene: NA
CDR3aa: CASSSRTVYNSPLHF
CDR3nt: TGTGCCAGCAGCTCAAGGACCGTGTATAATTCACCCCTCCACTTT

j_gene: TRBJ1-1
v_gene: TRBV10-3
abundance: few
d_gene: TRBD1
CDR3aa: CATETGEASTEAFF
CDR3nt: TGTGCCACGGAGACAGGGGAAGCTTCAACTGAAGCTTTCTTT

j_gene: TRBJ1-1
v_gene: TRBV5-1
abundance: NA
d_gene: NA
CDR3aa: CASSRGGTEEAFF
CDR3nt: TGCGCCAGCAGCAGGGGGGGGACGGAAGAAGCTTTCTTT

j_gene: TRBJ1-5
v_gene: TRBV19
abundance: NA
d_gene: TRBD1
CDR3aa: CASSIGGTGPQPQHF
CDR3nt: TGTGCCAGTAGTATAGGTGGGACAGGTCCCCAGCCCCAGCATTTT

j_gene: TRBJ1-1
v_gene: TRBV11-2
abundance: many
d_gene: NA
CDR3aa: CASSLDNGLNTEAFF
CDR3nt: TGTGCCAGCAGCTTAGATAACGGGTTGAACACTGAAGCTTTCTTT

j_gene: TRBJ2-5
v_gene: TRBV7-3
abundance: NA
d_gene: NA
CDR3aa: CASSFGVGETQYF
CDR3nt: TGTGCCAGCAGCTTTGGGGTTGGCGAGACCCAGTACTTC

j_gene: TRBJ2-1
v_gene: TRBV7-9
abundance: NA
d_gene: NA
CDR3aa: CASSRQGGSINEQFF
CDR3nt: TGTGCCAGCAGCCGGCAAGGGGGTAGCATCAATGAGCAGTTCTTC

j_gene: TRBJ1-4
v_gene: TRBV2
abundance: NA
d_gene: TRBD1
CDR3aa: CASSTRDSGEKLFF
CDR3nt: TGTGCCAGCAGTACACGGGACAGCGGTGAAAAACTGTTTTTT

j_gene: TRBJ1-2
v_gene: TRBV24-1
abundance: many
d_gene: NA
CDR3aa: CATSDQRGVYGYTF
CDR3nt: TGTGCCACCAGTGATCAGAGGGGCGTCTATGGCTACACCTTC

j_gene: TRBJ2-1
v_gene: TRBV20-1
abundance: NA
d_gene: TRBD2
CDR3aa: CSARDALGGRAGNEQFF
CDR3nt: TGCAGTGCTAGAGATGCCTTAGGCGGGAGGGCCGGCAATGAGCAGTTCTTC